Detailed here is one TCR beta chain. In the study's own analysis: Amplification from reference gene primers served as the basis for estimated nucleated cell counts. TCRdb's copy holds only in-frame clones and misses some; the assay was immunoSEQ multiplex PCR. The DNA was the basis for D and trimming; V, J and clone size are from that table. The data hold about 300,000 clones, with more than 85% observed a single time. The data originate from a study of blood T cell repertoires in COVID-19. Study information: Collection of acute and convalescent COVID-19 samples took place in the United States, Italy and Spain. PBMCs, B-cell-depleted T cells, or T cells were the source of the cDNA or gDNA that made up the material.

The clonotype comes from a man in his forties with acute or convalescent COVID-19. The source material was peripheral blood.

The CDR3 coding sequence is TGTGCCAGTAGAGCGTCGCGCCCCGGCTCCTACAATGAGCAGTTCTTC. Its protein is CASRASRPGSYNEQFF. J is TRBJ2-1 and V is TRBV19; D gene ambiguous. V lost 6 bases and J 0 bases, leaving 15 bases between the germline ends. The CDR3 totals 16 residues. From germline, CDR1 is LNHDA and CDR2 SQIVND (reference sequence).